These 14 T cell receptor beta chains were sequenced from one sample in a study of memory CD4+ T cells and cytomegalovirus serostatus (dated by TCRdb to 2018 to 2020). A FACSAria II was used to sort memory CD4+ T cells, defined as single viable CD3+CD4+CD8-CD45RO+ cells. The receptor library was made with the immunoSEQ multiplex PCR assay. As stored in TCRdb, this immuneACCESS dataset retains in-frame rearrangements with V and J assigned. A fraction of the clones does not appear; measured against another copy, unresolved V genes explain less than half of the discrepancy, and the remainder lacks a known reason. A total of about 82,000 clones appear in this sample, approximately 80% of them only once. The ten largest clones capture around 0.84% of the sample. Sequencing was carried out using memory CD4+ T cells from blood. These receptors were taken from an adult in good health and CMV-seronegative.

The chain joins TRBV15 to TRBJ1-1; tentative D call: TRBD1 (6 bases). Germline CDR1 LNHNV, CDR2 YYDKDF (reference sequence). The CDR3 covers 14 residues. V was shortened by 7 bases and J by 4 bases, with 16 bases between the two germline ends. CDR3 sequence reads: CATTPTGRGTEAFF. The CDR3 DNA is TGTGCCACCACCCCGACAGGCAGGGGCACTGAAGCTTTCTTT.

This clone was seen a handful of times. The J gene is TRBJ2-1, the V gene TRBV6-1; D tentatively reads TRBD1 or TRBD2 (6 bases each). The CDR3 runs to 15 residues. The V and J ends lost 6 bases and 0 bases respectively, with 12 bases between them. CDR1 MNHNS and CDR2 SASEGT come from the germline V gene. DNA of the CDR3: TGTGCCAGCAGCGGGGGCGCTGGCTCCTACAATGAGCAGTTCTTC. It codes for CASSGGAGSYNEQFF.

This chain uses TRBV10-3 with TRBJ2-1; D might be TRBD1 or TRBD2, each matching 6 bases. There are 13 residues in the CDR3. Trimming took 0 bases from V and 7 from J, leaving 7 bases between them. Germline V lookup: CDR1 ENHRY, CDR2 SYGVKD. In nucleotides, the CDR3 is TGTGCCATCAGTGAGTCAGGGGGGAATGAGCAGTTCTTC. Translation gives CAISESGGNEQFF.

The genes are TRBV27 and TRBJ2-7, with D unresolved. This CDR3 is built from 16 residues. Germline V lookup: CDR1 MNHEY, CDR2 SMNVEV (reference sequence). V lost 3 bases and J lost 1, with 16 bases in between. CDR3 in amino acids: CASSFSRSTTSYEQYF. The CDR3 region has the DNA TGTGCCAGCAGTTTCTCCAGAAGCACAACTTCCTACGAGCAGTACTTC.

CDR3 residues: CASSSGGQISGGELFF. The DNA for the CDR3 is TGTGCCAGCAGCTCAGGCGGACAGATCTCTGGGGGGGAGCTGTTTTTT. This chain joins TRBV5-4 and TRBJ2-2, with a weak D call TRBD1 (6 bases). Deletions cut 3 bases from V and 8 bases from J, with 20 bases between. CDR1 SGHNT and CDR2 YYREEE come from the germline V gene (reference sequence). CDR3 length: 16 residues. Full variable domain (rest looked up from reference TRBV5-4 and TRBJ2-2): ETGVTQSPTHLIKTRGQQVTLRCSSQSGHNTVSWYQQALGQGPQFIFQYYREEENGRGNFPPRFSGLQFPNYSSELNVNALELDDSALYLCASSSGGQISGGELFFGEGSRLTVL.

The chain's CDR3 is CASSERPTGQNEKLFF. The CDR3 DNA reads as TGTGCCAGCAGTGAACGGCCGACAGGGCAAAATGAAAAACTGTTTTTT. V is TRBV25-1 and J is TRBJ1-4, with 7 bases fitting TRBD1. The CDR3 has 16 residues. The V and J ends lost 2 bases and 5 bases, in that order; junction bases with no gene match: 8. The V gene's germline CDR1 is MGHDK and CDR2 SYGVNS. Filled out from reference TRBV25-1 and TRBJ1-4, the complete variable domain reads EADIYQTPRYLVIGTGKKITLECSQTMGHDKMYWYQQDPGMELHLIHYSYGVNSTEKGDLSSESTVSRIRTEHFPLTLESARPSHTSQYLCASSERPTGQNEKLFFGSGTQLSVL.

V is TRBV7-9 and J is TRBJ1-3, with D possibly matching TRBD1 (6 bases). The length of the CDR3 is 14 residues. The V gene lost 6 bases and the J gene lost 0 bases, with 9 bases spanning the gap. Germline V gene lookup returns CDR1 SEHNR and CDR2 FQNEAQ (reference sequence). The CDR3 sequence: CASRTGYSGNTIYF. CDR3 bases: TGTGCCAGCAGAACAGGGTACTCTGGAAACACCATATATTTT.

This clone was observed many times. The chain employs TRBV7-2 and TRBJ1-6, with a tentative D call TRBD1 (5 bases). V was cut by 3 bases and J by 7 bases, with 13 bases left in between. CDR3 length: 15 residues. Looked up from germline, CDR1 is SGHTA and CDR2 is FQGNSA. The CDR3 is CASSLTTGANSPLHF. CDR3 in DNA: TGTGCCAGCAGCTTGACAACCGGGGCAAATTCACCCCTCCACTTT. The full variable domain, completed using reference TRBV7-2 and TRBJ1-6, is GAGVSQSPSNKVTEKGKDVELRCDPISGHTALYWYRQSLGQGLEFLIYFQGNSAPDKSGLPSDRFSAERTGGSVSTLTIQRTQQEDSAVYLCASSLTTGANSPLHFGNGTRLTVT.

The rearrangement links TRBV27 to TRBJ1-4; 7 bases match TRBD1. CDR1 is MNHEY, CDR2 SMNVEV, per germline (reference sequence). The J segment lost 8 bases and the V segment lost 5 bases, leaving 17 bases of the junction unmatched. This CDR3 has 17 amino acids. The CDR3 DNA sequence: TGTGCCAGCAGTCTCACCGCTACAGGGGCGAGAGTGGAAAAACTGTTTTTT. It codes for CASSLTATGARVEKLFF.

V usage is TRBV6-5 and J usage is TRBJ1-6; D possibly corresponds to TRBD1 (6 bases). CDR3 length equals 14 residues. V was shortened by 6 bases and J by 11 bases, with 17 bases between the two germline ends. The germline CDR1 and CDR2 sequences are MNHEY and SVGAGI. The CDR3 DNA sequence: TGTGCCAGCAGCTCCGACAGGATTAGGACACCCCTCCACTTT. Amino acids: CASSSDRIRTPLHF.

V is TRBV7-9 and J is TRBJ2-1, with 9 bases fitting TRBD2. CDR1 is SEHNR, CDR2 FQNEAQ, per germline (reference sequence). V lost 3 bases to trimming and J lost 5 bases; unmatched junction nucleotides: 5. This CDR3 contains 15 residues. The CDR3 coding sequence is TGTGCCAGCAGCTTCATTGCGGGGGGGAACAATGAGCAGTTCTTC. This codes for CASSFIAGGNNEQFF.

The chain links TRBV7-3 to TRBJ2-1; D assignment may be TRBD1 or TRBD2 (5 bases each). The V gene lost 2 bases and the J gene lost 4 bases, with 12 bases spanning the gap. CDR1 is SGHTA and CDR2 is FQGTGA in the germline V gene. This CDR3 region has 15 residues. CDR3 sequence: CASSLFEGQYNEQFF. CDR3 in DNA: TGTGCCAGCAGCTTATTCGAGGGGCAGTACAATGAGCAGTTCTTC. The full variable domain, in which reference TRBV7-3 and TRBJ2-1 provide the parts outside the CDR3, is GAGVSQTPSNKVTEKGKYVELRCDPISGHTALYWYRQSLGQGPEFLIYFQGTGAADDSGLPNDRFFAVRPEGSVSTLKIQRTERGDSAVYLCASSLFEGQYNEQFFGPGTRLTVL.

The chain combines TRBV5-1 with TRBJ1-1; maybe TRBD1 (5 bases). The germline V gene has CDR1 SGHRS and CDR2 YFSETQ. V was cut by 4 bases and J by 4 bases, with 17 bases left in between. The CDR3 has 15 residues. The CDR3 loop is CASSLGQRGGTEAFF. CDR3 bases: TGCGCCAGCAGCCTAGGCCAAAGGGGAGGCACTGAAGCTTTCTTT.

The chain uses TRBV10-1 and TRBJ1-6; 8 bases are shared with TRBD1. The trim removed 3 bases at V and 6 bases at J, leaving 10 bases unmatched. CDR3 length: 17 amino acids. In germline, CDR1 is WNHNN, CDR2 SYGVQD (reference sequence). CDR3: CASSDPLTGEGNSPLHF. The CDR3 DNA sequence: TGCGCCAGCAGTGACCCACTGACAGGGGAGGGTAATTCACCCCTCCACTTT.